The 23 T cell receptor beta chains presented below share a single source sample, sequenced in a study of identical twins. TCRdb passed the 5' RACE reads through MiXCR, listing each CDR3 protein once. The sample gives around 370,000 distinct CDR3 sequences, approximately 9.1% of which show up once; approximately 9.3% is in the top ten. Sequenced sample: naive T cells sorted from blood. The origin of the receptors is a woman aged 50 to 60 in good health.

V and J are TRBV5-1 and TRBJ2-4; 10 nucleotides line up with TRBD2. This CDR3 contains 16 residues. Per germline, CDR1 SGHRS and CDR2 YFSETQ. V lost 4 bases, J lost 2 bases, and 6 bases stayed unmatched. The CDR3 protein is CASSPSGSWTKNIQYF. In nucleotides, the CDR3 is TGCGCCAGCAGCCCTAGCGGGAGCTGGACCAAAAACATTCAGTACTTC.

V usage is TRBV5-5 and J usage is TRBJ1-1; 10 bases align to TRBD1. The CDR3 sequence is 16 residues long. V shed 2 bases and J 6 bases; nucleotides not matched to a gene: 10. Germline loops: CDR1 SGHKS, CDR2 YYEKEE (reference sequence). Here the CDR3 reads CASSFTPGTGAAEAFF. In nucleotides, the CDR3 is TGTGCCAGCAGCTTCACTCCGGGGACAGGGGCCGCTGAAGCTTTCTTT.

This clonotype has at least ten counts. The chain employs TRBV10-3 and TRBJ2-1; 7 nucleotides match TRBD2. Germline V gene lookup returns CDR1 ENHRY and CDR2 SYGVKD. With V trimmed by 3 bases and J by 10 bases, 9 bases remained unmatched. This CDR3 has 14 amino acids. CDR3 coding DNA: TGTGCCATCAGTGATGGGATGTCTAGCGGCGAGCAGTTCTTC. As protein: CAISDGMSSGEQFF.

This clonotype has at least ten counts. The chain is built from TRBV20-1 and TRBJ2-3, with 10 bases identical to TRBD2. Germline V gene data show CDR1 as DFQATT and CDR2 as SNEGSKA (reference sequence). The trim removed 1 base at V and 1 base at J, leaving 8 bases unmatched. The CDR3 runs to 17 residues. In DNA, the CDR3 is TGCAGTGCTAGAGGGCTAGCGGGAGAACGGGGCACAGATACGCAGTATTTT. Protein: CSARGLAGERGTDTQYF.

The CDR3 reads CASSLLDPRPMGNEQFF. DNA for the CDR3: TGCGCCAGCAGCTTACTCGACCCTCGCCCGATGGGCAATGAGCAGTTCTTC. The V and J genes are TRBV5-1 and TRBJ2-1, with D unclear. Germline V CDR1 and CDR2: SGHRS, YFSETQ. The CDR3 length is 17 residues. Trimming removed 2 bases from V and 6 bases from J, with 21 bases in between.

CDR3 sequence reads: CASSRRSLASPTGELFF. Written as DNA, the CDR3 is TGTGCCAGCAGCCGGAGGAGTCTAGCGAGCCCCACCGGGGAGCTGTTTTTT. This chain connects TRBV5-6 to TRBJ2-2, with D tentatively TRBD2 (6 bases). V was clipped by 4 bases and J by 4 bases, with 20 bases between them. Per the germline V gene, CDR1 is SGHDT and CDR2 is YYEEEE. This CDR3 spans 17 amino acids.

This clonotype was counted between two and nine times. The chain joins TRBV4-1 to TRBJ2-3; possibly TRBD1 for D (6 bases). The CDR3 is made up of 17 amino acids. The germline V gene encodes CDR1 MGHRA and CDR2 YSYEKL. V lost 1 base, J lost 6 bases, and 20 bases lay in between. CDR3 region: CASSQVWGRSGLDTQYF. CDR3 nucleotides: TGCGCCAGCAGCCAAGTTTGGGGGCGGTCAGGTCTGGATACGCAGTATTTT.

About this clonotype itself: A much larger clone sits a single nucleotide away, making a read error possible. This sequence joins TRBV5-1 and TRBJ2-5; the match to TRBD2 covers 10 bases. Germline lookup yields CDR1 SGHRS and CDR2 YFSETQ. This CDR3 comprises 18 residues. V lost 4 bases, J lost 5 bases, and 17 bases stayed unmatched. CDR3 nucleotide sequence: TGCGCCAGCAGCATGGAAGGAGCGGGAGGGGTCCCCGGCGAGACCCAGTACTTC. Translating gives CASSMEGAGGVPGETQYF. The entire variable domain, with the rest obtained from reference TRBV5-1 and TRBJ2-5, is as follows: KAGVTQTPRYLIKTRGQQVTLSCSPISGHRSVSWYQQTPGQGLQFLFEYFSETQRNKGNFPGRFSGRQFSNSRSEMNVSTLELGDSALYLCASSMEGAGGVPGETQYFGPGTRLLVL.

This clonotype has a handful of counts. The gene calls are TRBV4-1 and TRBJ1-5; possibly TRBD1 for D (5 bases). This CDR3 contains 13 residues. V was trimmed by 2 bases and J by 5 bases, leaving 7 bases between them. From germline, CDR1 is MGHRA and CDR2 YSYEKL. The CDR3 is CASSQQGDQPQHF. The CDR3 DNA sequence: TGCGCCAGCAGCCAACAGGGAGATCAGCCCCAGCATTTT.

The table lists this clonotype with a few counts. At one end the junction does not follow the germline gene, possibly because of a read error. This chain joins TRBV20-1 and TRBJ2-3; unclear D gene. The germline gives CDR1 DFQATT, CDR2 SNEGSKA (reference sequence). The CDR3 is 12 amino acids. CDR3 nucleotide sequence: TGCAGTGTTAGACGGGCCACAGATACGCAGTATTTT. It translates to CSVRRATDTQYF.

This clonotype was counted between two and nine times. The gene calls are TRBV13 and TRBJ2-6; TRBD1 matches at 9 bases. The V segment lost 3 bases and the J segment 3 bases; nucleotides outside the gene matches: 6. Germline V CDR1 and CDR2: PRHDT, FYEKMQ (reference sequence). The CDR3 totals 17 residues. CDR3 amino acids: CASSFTGGGSGANVLTF. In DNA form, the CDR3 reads TGTGCCAGCAGCTTCACAGGGGGCGGGAGTGGGGCCAACGTCCTGACTTTC.

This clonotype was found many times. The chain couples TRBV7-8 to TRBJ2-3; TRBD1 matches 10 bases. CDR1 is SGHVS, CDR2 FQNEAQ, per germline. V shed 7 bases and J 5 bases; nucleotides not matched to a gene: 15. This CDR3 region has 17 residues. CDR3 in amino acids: CASKLRRDRGPIDTQYF. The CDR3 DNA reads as TGTGCCAGCAAACTTCGACGGGACAGGGGACCGATAGATACGCAGTATTTT.

The CDR3 nucleotides read TGTGCCTGGAGCTCGGGTGTTGATGAAAAACTGTTTTTT. It encodes CAWSSGVDEKLFF. V is TRBV30 and J is TRBJ1-4; D ambiguous. CDR1 is GTSNPN and CDR2 is SVGIG in the germline V gene (reference sequence). V was cut by 3 bases and J by 6 bases, with 11 bases left in between. This CDR3 spans 13 amino acids.

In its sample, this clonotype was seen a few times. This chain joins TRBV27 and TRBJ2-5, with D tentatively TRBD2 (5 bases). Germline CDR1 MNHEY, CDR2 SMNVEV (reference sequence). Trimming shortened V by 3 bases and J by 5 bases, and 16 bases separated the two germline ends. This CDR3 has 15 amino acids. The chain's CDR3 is CASSFSGGELETQYF. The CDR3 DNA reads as TGTGCCAGCAGTTTTTCGGGTGGGGAGTTGGAGACCCAGTACTTC.

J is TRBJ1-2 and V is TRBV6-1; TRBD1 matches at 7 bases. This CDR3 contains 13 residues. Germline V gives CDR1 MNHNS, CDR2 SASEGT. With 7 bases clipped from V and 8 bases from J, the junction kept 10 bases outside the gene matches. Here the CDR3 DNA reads TGTGCCAGCATTGAGGGGGCGCGTAAGGGCTACACCTTC. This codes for CASIEGARKGYTF.

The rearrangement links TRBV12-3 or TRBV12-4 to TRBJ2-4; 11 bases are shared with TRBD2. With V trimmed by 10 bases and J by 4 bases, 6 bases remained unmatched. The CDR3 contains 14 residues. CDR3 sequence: CATTSGSSKNIQYF. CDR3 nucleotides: TGTGCCACCACTAGCGGGAGTTCAAAAAACATTCAGTACTTC.

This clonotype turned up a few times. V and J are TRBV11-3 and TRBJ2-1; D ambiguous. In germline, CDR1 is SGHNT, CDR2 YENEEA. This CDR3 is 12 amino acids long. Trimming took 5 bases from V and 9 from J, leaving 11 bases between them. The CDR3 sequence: CASSPGPGEQFF. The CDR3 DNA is TGTGCCAGCAGCCCAGGCCCGGGTGAGCAGTTCTTC.

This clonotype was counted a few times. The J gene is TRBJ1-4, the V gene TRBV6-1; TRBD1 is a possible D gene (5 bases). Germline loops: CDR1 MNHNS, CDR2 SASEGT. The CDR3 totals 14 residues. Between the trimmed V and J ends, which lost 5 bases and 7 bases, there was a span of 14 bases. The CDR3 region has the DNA TGTGCCAGCAGTCCAGGGACGAGGCCTGAAAAACTGTTTTTT. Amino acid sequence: CASSPGTRPEKLFF.

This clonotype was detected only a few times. This CDR3 is CASRGREAEQFF. DNA of the CDR3: TGTGCCAGCAGAGGACGGGAGGCTGAGCAGTTCTTC. The V and J genes are TRBV12-3 or TRBV12-4 and TRBJ2-1, with 7 bases aligning to TRBD2. The CDR3 extends over 12 amino acids. After removal of 6 bases from V and 9 bases from J, the junction contained 5 bases not matched to a gene.

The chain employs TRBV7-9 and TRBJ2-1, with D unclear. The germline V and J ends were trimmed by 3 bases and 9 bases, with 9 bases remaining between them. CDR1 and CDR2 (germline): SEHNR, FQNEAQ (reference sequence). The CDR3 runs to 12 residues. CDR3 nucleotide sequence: TGTGCCAGCAGCTTTCAGGACGTTGAGCAGTTCTTC. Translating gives CASSFQDVEQFF.

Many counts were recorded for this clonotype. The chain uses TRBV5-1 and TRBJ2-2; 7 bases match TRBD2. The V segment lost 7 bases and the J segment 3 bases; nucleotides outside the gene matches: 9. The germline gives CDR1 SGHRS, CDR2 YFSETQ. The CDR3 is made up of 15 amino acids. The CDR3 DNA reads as TGCGCCAGCCGTCTCTCGGGAGGTTACACCGGGGAGCTGTTTTTT. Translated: CASRLSGGYTGELFF.

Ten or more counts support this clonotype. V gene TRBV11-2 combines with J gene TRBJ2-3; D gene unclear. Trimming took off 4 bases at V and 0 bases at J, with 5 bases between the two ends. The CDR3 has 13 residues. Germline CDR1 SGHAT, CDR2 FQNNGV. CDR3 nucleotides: TGTGCCAGCAGCTCTGACAGCACAGATACGCAGTATTTT. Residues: CASSSDSTDTQYF.

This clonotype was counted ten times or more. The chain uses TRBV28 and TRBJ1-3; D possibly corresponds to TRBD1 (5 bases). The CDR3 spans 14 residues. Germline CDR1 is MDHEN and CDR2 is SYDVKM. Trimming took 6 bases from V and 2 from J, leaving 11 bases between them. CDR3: CASSTQGAGNTIYF. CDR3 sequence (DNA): TGTGCCAGCAGCACTCAGGGAGCTGGAAACACCATATATTTT.